These 23 T cell receptor beta chains originate from one sample sequenced in a study of post-analysis software for immune sequencing data. Presence of unique molecular identifiers characterized the TCR beta cDNA libraries. A single record per CDR3 protein comes from TCRdb applying MiXCR to the PCR reads. The sample records 400,000 to 500,000 distinct CDR3 sequences, 30% to 45% being singletons. Their target antigens are unknown. Study-wide findings and caveats: Patients carried a handful of TRBV segments more frequently than controls did, and TRBV5-6, TRBV5-1 and TRBV20-1 were among them.

Material for sequencing was blood. These receptor sequences come from a girl aged 2 to 10 with multiple sclerosis.

V and J are TRBV10-1 and TRBJ1-2; 8 nucleotides line up with TRBD1. V shed 0 bases, J shed 2 bases, and the junction held 2 bases outside the gene matches. Germline values: CDR1 WNHNN, CDR2 SYGVQD (reference sequence). This CDR3 has 15 residues. CDR3 sequence reads: CASSESRTGNYGYTF. The CDR3 DNA reads TGCGCCAGCAGTGAGTCTCGGACAGGGAACTATGGCTACACCTTC.

The chain recombines TRBV20-1 with TRBJ2-7; D is perhaps TRBD2 (5 bases). The CDR3 loop spans 15 amino acids. CDR1 DFQATT and CDR2 SNEGSKA come from the germline V gene (reference sequence). V lost 2 bases, J lost 2 bases, and 16 bases lay in between. CDR3 amino acids: CSARSGAGLTYEQYF. The CDR3 nucleotides are TGCAGTGCTAGAAGTGGAGCCGGACTGACCTACGAGCAGTACTTC.

This clonotype was seen only a few times. The chain links TRBV5-6 to TRBJ1-1; D not certain. V was cut by 4 bases and J by 6 bases, with 16 bases left in between. The CDR3 is made up of 14 amino acids. Germline assignment: CDR1 SGHDT and CDR2 YYEEEE. The DNA for the CDR3 is TGTGCCAGCAGCAGTGGACCGGGGTCGCCTGAAGCTTTCTTT. It yields the protein CASSSGPGSPEAFF.

The chain has TRBV12-5 and TRBJ2-3; 8 nucleotides align to TRBD2. The CDR3 sequence is 14 residues long. The V gene's germline CDR1 is LGHNT and CDR2 FRNRAP. J was trimmed by 5 bases and V by 1 base; bases with no gene match: 2. The CDR3: CASGLGTSLDTQYF. CDR3 nucleotides: TGTGCTAGTGGTTTGGGGACTAGCCTAGATACGCAGTATTTT. Combining the CDR3 with reference TRBV12-5 and TRBJ2-3 gives the whole variable domain DARVTQTPRHKVTEMGQEVTMRCQPILGHNTVFWYRQTMMQGLELLAYFRNRAPLDDSGMPKDRFSAEMPDATLATLKIQPSEPRDSAVYFCASGLGTSLDTQYFGPGTRLTVL.

J is TRBJ2-5 and V is TRBV5-1; 10 positions agree with TRBD1. Trimming took 2 bases from V and 11 from J; bases not matched to a gene: 12. The germline V gene has CDR1 SGHRS and CDR2 YFSETQ. The CDR3 is 15 amino acids. CDR3 sequence reads: CASSLSGTGVNEQYF. CDR3 nucleotide sequence: TGCGCCAGCAGCTTATCCGGGACAGGGGTCAATGAGCAGTACTTC.

The chain carries TRBV20-1 and TRBJ1-5; D is undetermined. The CDR3 loop spans 13 amino acids. The V end was cut by 3 bases, the J end by 9 bases, with 15 bases between. Germline V CDR1 and CDR2: DFQATT, SNEGSKA (reference sequence). CDR3 nucleotides: TGCAGTGCTAGCGAGACTCCTTCCTGGCCCCAGCATTTT. Its protein is CSASETPSWPQHF.

The chain recombines TRBV20-1 with TRBJ2-5; TRBD2 agrees at 7 bases. Germline V CDR1 and CDR2: DFQATT, SNEGSKA (reference sequence). CDR3 length: 14 residues. V was pared by 6 bases and J by 1 base, with 8 bases of the junction left unmatched. The CDR3 is CSATAGEVQETQYF. The CDR3 region has the DNA TGCAGTGCAACCGCGGGGGAAGTCCAAGAGACCCAGTACTTC.

This clonotype was counted a few times. The V call is TRBV5-1, the J call TRBJ2-5, with 12 bases matching TRBD2. V lost 4 bases to trimming and J lost 4 bases; unmatched junction nucleotides: 8. Germline V gene sequence: CDR1 SGHRS, CDR2 YFSETQ. The CDR3 has 16 amino acids. The CDR3 DNA is TGCGCCAGCAGCGCTGGACTAGCGGGGCCCCCAGAGACCCAGTACTTC. Amino acids: CASSAGLAGPPETQYF.

V usage is TRBV7-9 and J usage is TRBJ1-2; 8 nucleotides line up with TRBD1. V was pared by 5 bases and J by 4 bases, with 12 bases of the junction left unmatched. Germline values: CDR1 SEHNR, CDR2 FQNEAQ (reference sequence). This CDR3 contains 16 residues. CDR3 sequence (DNA): TGTGCCAGCAGCCTACTGGACAGGGAAGACCCCTATGGCTACACCTTC. This encodes CASSLLDREDPYGYTF.

The V call is TRBV6-6, the J call TRBJ2-1; 7 nucleotides agree with TRBD2. Germline CDR1 MNHNY, CDR2 SVGAGI (reference sequence). V dropped 0 bases and J dropped 4; count of bases not matched to a gene: 3. This CDR3 is 15 amino acids long. CDR3 amino acids: CASSYSGGPYNEQFF. The CDR3, as DNA: TGTGCCAGCAGTTACTCGGGAGGGCCGTACAATGAGCAGTTCTTC.

This chain links TRBV5-1 with TRBJ1-5, with 9 bases fitting TRBD1. The CDR3 has 16 residues. CDR1 is SGHRS, CDR2 YFSETQ, per germline. J was trimmed by 8 bases and V by 4 bases; bases with no gene match: 13. The CDR3 is CASSPGQGGFLEPQHF. CDR3 bases: TGCGCCAGCAGCCCGGGACAGGGAGGTTTTTTGGAGCCCCAGCATTTT.

The chain is built from TRBV20-1 and TRBJ2-7; TRBD2 matches 9 bases. This CDR3 spans 16 amino acids. V lost 0 bases, J lost 0 bases, and 6 bases stayed unmatched. Germline loops: CDR1 DFQATT, CDR2 SNEGSKA (reference sequence). The CDR3 loop reads CSARDPFSGSSYEQYF. The CDR3 DNA reads TGCAGTGCTAGAGATCCTTTTAGCGGGAGCTCCTACGAGCAGTACTTC.

This chain connects TRBV20-1 to TRBJ2-1; D is perhaps TRBD2 (6 bases). CDR1 is DFQATT, CDR2 SNEGSKA, per germline (reference sequence). CDR3 size: 15 residues. Trimming pared 3 bases from V and 2 bases from J, leaving 14 bases between. CDR3 protein: CSARHPGEAYNEQFF. The CDR3 DNA reads as TGCAGTGCTAGGCACCCCGGGGAGGCCTACAATGAGCAGTTCTTC.

The chain couples TRBV12-3 or TRBV12-4 to TRBJ2-5; TRBD1 or TRBD2 may be the D gene (5 bases each). The germline V and J ends were trimmed by 4 bases and 3 bases, with 12 bases remaining between them. The CDR3 runs to 14 residues. The CDR3 loop reads CASSYARGKETQYF. CDR3 sequence (DNA): TGTGCCAGCAGTTATGCACGGGGCAAAGAGACCCAGTACTTC.

The rearrangement links TRBV6-2 or TRBV6-3 to TRBJ2-3, with 9 bases lining up with TRBD2. The germline V gene has CDR1 MNHEY and CDR2 SVGEGT. The V gene end was trimmed by 6 bases and the J gene end by 9 bases; junction bases not matched to a gene: 19. This CDR3 comprises 17 residues. The CDR3 sequence is CASSQPRGLAGERTQYF. The CDR3 coding sequence is TGTGCCAGCAGCCAACCCCGCGGGTTAGCGGGAGAGAGGACGCAGTATTTT.

The chain has TRBV21-1 and TRBJ2-7. TRBV21-1 counts as a pseudogene. The CDR3 is 16 residues long. The CDR3 reads CASSKARDPEEYEQYF. In nucleotides, the CDR3 is TGTGCCAGCAGCAAAGCGCGCGATCCAGAGGAGTACGAGCAGTACTTC.

The chain uses TRBV13 and TRBJ2-3, with 8 bases fitting TRBD2. Germline lookup yields CDR1 PRHDT and CDR2 FYEKMQ (reference sequence). This CDR3 has 17 amino acids. The V gene end was trimmed by 4 bases and the J gene end by 6 bases; junction bases not matched to a gene: 15. CDR3 bases: TGTGCCAGCAGCTACGCCCGAAGAAGCGGGAGCGGGGATACGCAGTATTTT. Translation gives CASSYARRSGSGDTQYF. Full variable domain (outside the CDR3, taken from reference TRBV13 and TRBJ2-3): AAGVIQSPRHLIKEKRETATLKCYPIPRHDTVYWYQQGPGQDPQFLISFYEKMQSDKGSIPDRFSAQQFSDYHSELNMSSLELGDSALYFCASSYARRSGSGDTQYFGPGTRLTVL.

V gene TRBV11-2 combines with J gene TRBJ2-5; a weak D match, TRBD2 (6 bases). The ends were cut back, 1 base at V and 7 bases at J, with 13 bases in the middle. This CDR3 region has 14 residues. Germline lookup yields CDR1 SGHAT and CDR2 FQNNGV. DNA of the CDR3: TGTGCCAGCAGCTTAGGACGGGAGCGTATGACCCAGTACTTC. Residues: CASSLGRERMTQYF.

The chain employs TRBV11-2 and TRBJ1-1, with D hard to call. From germline, CDR1 is SGHAT and CDR2 FQNNGV. The CDR3 totals 14 residues. V was trimmed by 2 bases and J by 4 bases, leaving 11 bases between them. CDR3 nucleotides: TGTGCCAGCAGCTTAAGGTTAGAGAGCACTGAAGCTTTCTTT. Amino acids: CASSLRLESTEAFF.

This rearrangement joins TRBV20-1 to TRBJ2-7, with D possibly matching TRBD1 (6 bases). The CDR3 consists of 10 residues. The V and J ends lost 7 bases and 3 bases respectively, with 7 bases between them. Looked up from germline, CDR1 is DFQATT and CDR2 is SNEGSKA (reference sequence). The CDR3: CSGDNYEQYF. For the CDR3, the DNA is TGCAGTGGGGACAACTACGAGCAGTACTTC.

V gene TRBV3-1 combines with J gene TRBJ1-2; 8 bases align to TRBD1. CDR1 is LGHDT and CDR2 is YNNKEL in the germline V gene (reference sequence). V dropped 1 base and J dropped 4; count of bases not matched to a gene: 2. The CDR3 runs to 14 residues. The CDR3 nucleotides read TGTGCCAGCAGCCAAGGCAGGGGGCTCTATGGCTACACCTTC. This encodes CASSQGRGLYGYTF. The full variable domain, rest sourced from reference TRBV3-1 and TRBJ1-2, is DTAVSQTPKYLVTQMGNDKSIKCEQNLGHDTMYWYKQDSKKFLKIMFSYNNKELIINETVPNRFSPKSPDKAHLNLHINSLELGDSAVYFCASSQGRGLYGYTFGSGTRLTVV.

Only a few counts were recorded for this clonotype. J is TRBJ2-7 and V is TRBV5-6; 9 positions match TRBD1. The CDR3 length is 15 residues. V was clipped by 4 bases and J by 2 bases; unmatched bases: 7. Germline assignment: CDR1 SGHDT and CDR2 YYEEEE. CDR3 protein: CASSAYRDRAYEQYF. The DNA of the CDR3 is TGTGCCAGCAGCGCGTACCGGGACAGGGCCTACGAGCAGTACTTC.

V usage is TRBV20-1 and J usage is TRBJ1-2, with TRBD1 as a possible D gene (5 bases). Germline V CDR1 and CDR2: DFQATT, SNEGSKA (reference sequence). The length of the CDR3 is 16 residues. V lost 6 bases and J 7 bases, leaving 27 bases between the germline ends. In nucleotides, the CDR3 is TGCAGTGCCGCTCGACGGGAACGGACGGGGCGGAGTGGCTACACCTTC. Its protein is CSAARRERTGRSGYTF.